The 19 T cell receptor beta chains in this list originate from one sample, sequenced in a study of T cell repertoires in cytomegalovirus infection. TCRdb independently ran MiXCR on the reads; one entry per CDR3 protein. The sample lists nearly 550,000 distinct CDR3 sequences; 16% were seen once. Sequenced: CD8+ T cells from PBMCs. The source of these receptors is a human donor in good health (CMV status not recorded). Some clones in this sample may be carry-over from other donors' samples.

There are a few counts of this clonotype. The rearrangement uses TRBV15 and TRBJ1-5; D might be TRBD1 (5 bases). This CDR3 comprises 13 residues. Trimming took 5 bases from V and 7 from J, leaving 12 bases between them. Germline V lookup: CDR1 LNHNV, CDR2 YYDKDF (reference sequence). CDR3 sequence: CATSQGAGQPQHF. The DNA for the CDR3 is TGTGCCACCAGCCAAGGGGCTGGACAGCCCCAGCATTTT. Looking up the rest from reference TRBV15 and TRBJ1-5 gives the full variable domain: DAMVIQNPRYQVTQFGKPVTLSCSQTLNHNVMYWYQQKSSQAPKLLFHYYDKDFNNEADTPDNFQSRRPNTSFCFLDIRSPGLGDTAMYLCATSQGAGQPQHFGDGTRLSIL.

The CDR3 loop is CASSLRSGKTQYF. The CDR3, as DNA: TGTGCCAGTAGTTTACGTTCGGGAAAGACCCAGTACTTC. This sequence joins TRBV19 and TRBJ2-5; possible D gene TRBD2, 5 bases. The germline V gene has CDR1 LNHDA and CDR2 SQIVND (reference sequence). The CDR3 consists of 13 residues. V was trimmed by 5 bases and J by 6 bases, leaving 13 bases between them. The full variable domain, in which reference TRBV19 and TRBJ2-5 provide the parts outside the CDR3, is DGGITQSPKYLFRKEGQNVTLSCEQNLNHDAMYWYRQDPGQGLRLIYYSQIVNDFQKGDIAEGYSVSREKKESFPLTVTSAQKNPTAFYLCASSLRSGKTQYFGPGTRLLVL.

This clonotype was found many times. The CDR3 DNA is TGTGCCAGCAGCGACGACTCCCAGAGCAATCAGCCCCAGCATTTT. Its protein is CASSDDSQSNQPQHF. The gene calls are TRBV7-9 and TRBJ1-5; D unresolved. Germline CDR1 and CDR2: SEHNR and FQNEAQ (reference sequence). Trimming removed 5 bases from V and 1 base from J, with 12 bases in between. This CDR3 contains 15 residues.

In its sample, this clonotype was seen many times. This chain links TRBV11-3 with TRBJ2-1, with TRBD2 matching over 9 bases. CDR1 is SGHNT and CDR2 is YENEEA in the germline V gene. The CDR3 has 14 residues. Trimming took 5 bases from V and 10 from J; bases not matched to a gene: 9. Here the CDR3 reads CASSPGGTSGEQFF. The CDR3 DNA reads TGTGCCAGCAGCCCCGGAGGAACTAGCGGGGAGCAGTTCTTC.

As concerns this clonotype: Since no conserved phenylalanine or tryptophan closes the CDR3, a read error is the likely cause. The limits of the CDR3 on the DNA are not certain, so only TCRdb's listed CDR3 is given. This CDR3 is CASSPLRDEQLL. J is TRBJ2-1 and V is TRBV7-2; the D call TRBD1 from the table was never checked on the DNA. Germline V gives CDR1 SGHTA, CDR2 FQGNSA. From its first to its last residue, the CDR3 has 12 amino acids.

In its sample, this clonotype was seen many times. The rearrangement uses TRBV28 and TRBJ2-7; 7 bases agree with TRBD1. This CDR3 contains 14 residues. Germline values: CDR1 MDHEN, CDR2 SYDVKM. V was pared by 4 bases and J by 2 bases, with 5 bases of the junction left unmatched. The DNA of the CDR3 is TGTGCCAGCAGTTCGGACAGGACGGCCTACGAGCAGTACTTC. The encoded protein is CASSSDRTAYEQYF.

This chain links TRBV29-1 with TRBJ1-1; no definite D call. The V gene lost 3 bases and the J gene lost 5 bases, with 4 bases spanning the gap. The CDR3 consists of 10 residues. Germline CDR1 reads SQVTM; CDR2 reads ANQGSEA. CDR3 amino acids: CSVERTEAFF. In DNA form, the CDR3 reads TGCAGCGTTGAGAGGACTGAAGCTTTCTTT.

In its sample, this clonotype was seen many times. The genes are TRBV6-6 and TRBJ1-1; TRBD1 aligns across 7 bases. The CDR3 has 15 amino acids. V trimming: 4 bases; J trimming: 1 base; junction bases outside the gene matches: 6. Germline V gene lookup returns CDR1 MNHNY and CDR2 SVGAGI (reference sequence). CDR3 protein: CASSSRGGRNTEAFF. In DNA form, the CDR3 reads TGTGCCAGCAGTTCCAGAGGGGGCAGGAACACTGAAGCTTTCTTT.

The table lists this clonotype with many counts. The chain employs TRBV20-1 and TRBJ1-5; possibly TRBD1 for D (5 bases). Trimming left V 0 bases short and J 3 bases short, with 15 bases between. The V gene's germline CDR1 is DFQATT and CDR2 SNEGSKA (reference sequence). The CDR3 is 16 amino acids. CDR3 loop: CSARDLKGTDNQPQHF. The CDR3 DNA reads as TGCAGTGCTAGAGATCTAAAGGGGACCGACAATCAGCCCCAGCATTTT.

There are a few counts of this clonotype. The rearrangement joins TRBV5-1 to TRBJ2-1; D gene unclear. V lost 5 bases and J lost 4, with 10 bases in between. Per the germline V gene, CDR1 is SGHRS and CDR2 is YFSETQ. The CDR3 is made up of 13 amino acids. The CDR3 region is CASSSLLYNEQFF. The CDR3 DNA reads TGCGCCAGCAGTAGTCTCCTATACAATGAGCAGTTCTTC.

This clonotype was seen repeatedly, ten times or more. The chain uses TRBV28 and TRBJ2-7, with D perhaps assigned TRBD1 or TRBD2 (5 bases each). Germline V gene sequence: CDR1 MDHEN, CDR2 SYDVKM. This CDR3 is built from 14 residues. The V gene lost 7 bases and the J gene lost 2 bases, with 15 bases spanning the gap. The CDR3 loop reads CASTTRRGPYEQYF. The CDR3 region has the DNA TGTGCCAGCACCACCCGAAGGGGACCCTACGAGCAGTACTTC.

This clonotype was seen repeatedly, ten times or more. The rearrangement links TRBV12-3 or TRBV12-4 to TRBJ1-4; 7 positions agree with TRBD1. V lost 4 bases and J lost 3; bases outside the gene matches: 17. The CDR3 loop spans 19 amino acids. CDR3 sequence (DNA): TGTGCCAGCAGTTCTCGAGACAGGGTTTATGCGCAATCTAATGAAAAACTGTTTTTT. Protein sequence: CASSSRDRVYAQSNEKLFF.

This clonotype was seen at least ten times. The chain uses TRBV11-2 and TRBJ1-1; TRBD1 agrees at 7 bases. The CDR3 loop spans 14 amino acids. Germline lookup yields CDR1 SGHAT and CDR2 FQNNGV. V dropped 6 bases and J dropped 5; count of bases not matched to a gene: 9. CDR3 bases: TGTGCCAGCAGGCTAGGGGGCGCGGGAACTGAAGCTTTCTTT. It encodes CASRLGGAGTEAFF.

This clonotype showed up just a few times. The CDR3 DNA reads TGTGCCAGCAGACCGGGCCGGGAGTACTTC. Translated: CASRPGREYF. The J gene is TRBJ2-7, the V gene TRBV6-8; D is unresolved. The CDR3 is made up of 10 amino acids. V was clipped by 6 bases and J by 11 bases, with 11 bases between them. Per germline, CDR1 MNHGY and CDR2 SAAAGT.

Comment on this clonotype: This may stem from a read error, because a much larger clone lies one nucleotide away. This sequence joins TRBV7-9 and TRBJ2-1, with TRBD2 identical over 7 bases. This CDR3 has 17 residues. V dropped 4 bases and J dropped 0; count of bases not matched to a gene: 9. CDR1 and CDR2 (germline): SEHNR, FQNEAQ (reference sequence). The CDR3 region has the DNA TGTGCCAGCAGCTCAGAGTTGGGGGGGAGCTCCTACAATGAGCAGTTCTTC. Translated: CASSSELGGSSYNEQFF.

This clonotype was recorded at least ten times. This rearrangement joins TRBV27 to TRBJ2-5; D gene uncertain. Germline CDR1 MNHEY, CDR2 SMNVEV (reference sequence). The V end was cut by 4 bases, the J end by 7 bases, with 4 bases between. This CDR3 contains 10 residues. CDR3 in DNA: TGTGCCAGCAGTTCGTGGACCCAGTACTTC. Translated: CASSSWTQYF.

This clonotype appeared many times. This chain uses TRBV24-1 with TRBJ2-5; the D gene is possibly TRBD2 (5 bases). Germline V gene sequence: CDR1 KGHDR, CDR2 SFDVKD. The CDR3 loop spans 15 amino acids. The V gene lost 0 bases and the J gene lost 3 bases, with 10 bases spanning the gap. CDR3 DNA sequence: TGTGCCACCAGTGATTTGTCCGGGGTTAAAGAGACCCAGTACTTC. Translating it yields CATSDLSGVKETQYF.

The V gene is TRBV20-1, the J gene TRBJ1-5, with D possibly being TRBD1 (5 bases). There are 13 residues in the CDR3. From germline, CDR1 is DFQATT and CDR2 SNEGSKA (reference sequence). The germline V and J ends were trimmed by 1 base and 1 base, with 5 bases remaining between them. The CDR3 reads CSARGGSNQPQHF. The CDR3 bases are TGCAGTGCTAGAGGGGGGAGCAATCAGCCCCAGCATTTT.

This clonotype was observed many times. The gene calls are TRBV7-3 and TRBJ1-2; possibly TRBD1 for D (6 bases). CDR3 length: 14 residues. Germline assignment: CDR1 SGHTA and CDR2 FQGTGA. V gave up 5 bases and J gave up 8 bases, with 18 bases separating them. In DNA, the CDR3 is TGTGCCAGCAGCCCAAATGGTCCAGGGGAAGGCTACACCTTC. This encodes CASSPNGPGEGYTF.